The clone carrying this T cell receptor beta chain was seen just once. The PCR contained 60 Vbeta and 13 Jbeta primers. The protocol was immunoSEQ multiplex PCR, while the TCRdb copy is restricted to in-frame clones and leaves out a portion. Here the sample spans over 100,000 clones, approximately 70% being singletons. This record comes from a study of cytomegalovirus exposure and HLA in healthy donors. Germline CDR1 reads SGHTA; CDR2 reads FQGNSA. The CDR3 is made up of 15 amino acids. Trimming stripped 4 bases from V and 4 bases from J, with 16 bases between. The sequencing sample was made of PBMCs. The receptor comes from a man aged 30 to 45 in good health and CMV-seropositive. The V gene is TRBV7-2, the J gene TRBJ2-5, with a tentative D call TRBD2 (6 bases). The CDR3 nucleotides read TGTGCCAGCAGCTCGCCCACCCGCGGGACAGAGACCCAGTACTTC. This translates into CASSSPTRGTETQYF.